The clone carrying this T cell receptor beta chain was seen a single time. Germline is not matched at one junction end, which may reflect a read error. Germline CDR1 is PRHDT and CDR2 is FYEKMQ (reference sequence). The CDR3 covers 12 residues. TCRdb called the RT-PCR reads again in MiXCR, with one record for every CDR3 protein. The sample lists 500,000 to 750,000 distinct CDR3 sequences; 12% to 15% were seen once. The sample originates from a study of response to subunit inactivated influenza vaccine. The V and J genes are TRBV13 and TRBJ2-7; 7 bases fit TRBD2. The TCR sequence derives from a man aged 50-60 years who received an inactivated influenza vaccine. The sequencing here drew on PBMCs from blood, taken 12 days after vaccination. DNA for the CDR3: TGTGCCATCAGCTTGTGGGGGGGCGAGCAGTACTTC. The encoded protein is CAISLWGGEQYF. The variable domain in full, with the rest retrieved from reference TRBV13 and TRBJ2-7, is AAGVIQSPRHLIKEKRETATLKCYPIPRHDTVYWYQQGPGQDPQFLISFYEKMQSDKGSIPDRFSAQQFSDYHSELNMSSLELGDSALYFCAISLWGGEQYFGPGTRLTVT.